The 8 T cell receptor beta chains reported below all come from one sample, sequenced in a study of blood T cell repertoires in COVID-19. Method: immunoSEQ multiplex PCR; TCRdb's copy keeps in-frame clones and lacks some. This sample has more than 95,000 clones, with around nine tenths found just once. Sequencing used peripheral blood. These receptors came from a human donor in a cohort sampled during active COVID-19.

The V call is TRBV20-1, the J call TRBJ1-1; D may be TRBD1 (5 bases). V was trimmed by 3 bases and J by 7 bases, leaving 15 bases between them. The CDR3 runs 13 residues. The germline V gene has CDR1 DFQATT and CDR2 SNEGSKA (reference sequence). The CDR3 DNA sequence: TGCAGTGCTAGTCCACAGGAATTCGGTGAAGCTTTCTTT. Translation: CSASPQEFGEAFF.

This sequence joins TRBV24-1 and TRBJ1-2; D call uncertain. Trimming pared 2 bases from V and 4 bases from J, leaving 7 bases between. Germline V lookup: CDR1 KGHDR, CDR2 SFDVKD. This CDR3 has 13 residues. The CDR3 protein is CATSDSPVYGYTF. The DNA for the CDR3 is TGTGCCACCAGTGATTCTCCGGTCTATGGCTACACCTTC.

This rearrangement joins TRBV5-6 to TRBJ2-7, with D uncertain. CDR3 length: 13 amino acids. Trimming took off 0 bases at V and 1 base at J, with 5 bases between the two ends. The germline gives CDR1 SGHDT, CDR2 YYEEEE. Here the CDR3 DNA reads TGTGCCAGCAGCTTGGCCCTATCCTACGAGCAGTACTTC. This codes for CASSLALSYEQYF.

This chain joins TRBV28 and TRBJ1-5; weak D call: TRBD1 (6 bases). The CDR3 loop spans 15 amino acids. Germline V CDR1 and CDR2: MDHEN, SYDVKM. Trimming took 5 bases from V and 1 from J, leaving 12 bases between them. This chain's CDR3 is CASSLGTRSNQPQHF. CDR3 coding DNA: TGTGCCAGCAGTCTCGGGACAAGGAGCAATCAGCCCCAGCATTTT.

The CDR3 bases are TGTGCCACCAGTGATTTGAGGACTAGCGGAGCGTTTGCGAACACCGGGGAGCTGTTTTTT. Amino acid sequence: CATSDLRTSGAFANTGELFF. The rearrangement uses TRBV24-1 and TRBJ2-2; 10 positions agree with TRBD2. Germline values: CDR1 KGHDR, CDR2 SFDVKD. The CDR3 loop spans 20 amino acids. After removal of 0 bases from V and 0 bases from J, the junction contained 9 bases not matched to a gene.

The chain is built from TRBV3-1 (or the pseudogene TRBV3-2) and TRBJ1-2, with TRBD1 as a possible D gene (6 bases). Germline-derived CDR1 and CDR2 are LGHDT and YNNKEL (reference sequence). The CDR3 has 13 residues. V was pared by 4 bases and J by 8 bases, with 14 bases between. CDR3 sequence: CASSLGQLLGYTF. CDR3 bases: TGTGCCAGCAGCCTCGGACAGCTTTTGGGCTACACCTTC.

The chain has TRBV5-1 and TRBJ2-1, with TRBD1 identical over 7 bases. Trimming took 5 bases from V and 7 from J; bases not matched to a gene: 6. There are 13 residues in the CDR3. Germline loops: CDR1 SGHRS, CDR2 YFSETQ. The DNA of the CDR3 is TGCGCCAGCAGATTAGACAGGGCGAATGAGCAGTTCTTC. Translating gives CASRLDRANEQFF.

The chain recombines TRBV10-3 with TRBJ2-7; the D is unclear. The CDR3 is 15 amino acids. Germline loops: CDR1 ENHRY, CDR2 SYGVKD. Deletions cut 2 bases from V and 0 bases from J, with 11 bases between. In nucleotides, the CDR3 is TGTGCCATCAGTGAGCCCCTCCACAACTCCTACGAGCAGTACTTC. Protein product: CAISEPLHNSYEQYF.